This T cell receptor (beta chain) was documented in a study of T cell responses to AZD1222 COVID-19 vaccine. Profiling relied on immunoSEQ multiplex PCR, and the TCRdb table lists in-frame clones only, not all of them. Found here are tens of thousands of clones, roughly 89% of them singletons; the top ten hold about 5%. This CDR3 spans 13 amino acids. V lost 4 bases and J lost 4, with 10 bases in between. Note on this clone: Its antigen remains unknown.

Study results and limitations: Close to half of all spike-specific TCRs reportedly target regions of the variants that are unmutated.

Recipients boosted at about 4 weeks or about 12 weeks are pooled. Here the sequenced sample was peripheral blood, taken 28 days after the second AZD1222 dose. The receptor was isolated from an adult who received the AZD1222 COVID-19 vaccine. The chain uses TRBV12-3 or TRBV12-4 and TRBJ1-1; a possible D gene is TRBD1 (5 bases). CDR3 residues: CASSYGGATEAFF. Written as DNA, the CDR3 is TGTGCCAGCAGTTACGGGGGAGCCACTGAAGCTTTCTTT.